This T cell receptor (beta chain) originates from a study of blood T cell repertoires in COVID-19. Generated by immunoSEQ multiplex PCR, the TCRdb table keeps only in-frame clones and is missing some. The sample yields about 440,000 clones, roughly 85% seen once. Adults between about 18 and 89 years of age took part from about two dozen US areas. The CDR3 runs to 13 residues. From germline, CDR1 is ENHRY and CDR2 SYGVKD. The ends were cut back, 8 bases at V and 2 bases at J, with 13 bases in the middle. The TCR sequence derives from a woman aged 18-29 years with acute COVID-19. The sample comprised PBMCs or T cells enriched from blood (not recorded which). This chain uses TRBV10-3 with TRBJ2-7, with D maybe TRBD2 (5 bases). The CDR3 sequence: CAIGSAMPYEQYF. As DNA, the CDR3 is TGTGCCATCGGTAGCGCGATGCCCTACGAGCAGTACTTC.